This TCR beta chain was sequenced during a study of radiotherapy plus CTLA-4 blockade in lung cancer. Study as a whole: There were objective responses in roughly a sixth of patients, and around 31% had disease control. The study, taken as a whole, reports: Radiotherapy was combined with ipilimumab, and tumor-derived TCR clones then expanded in blood.

Turning to this clone: Its antigen is unidentified.

Assay: immunoSEQ multiplex PCR; the TCRdb copy retains only in-frame clones and omits some. The sample has around 37,000 clones, over 70% seen once. Looked up from germline, CDR1 is SGHKS and CDR2 is YYEKEE (reference sequence). The CDR3 covers 16 residues. Trimming cost V 4 bases and J 3 bases; bases outside gene matches: 8. The gene calls are TRBV5-5 and TRBJ2-2; TRBD1 matches at 8 bases. The sample here was peripheral blood, taken from a patient treated with radiotherapy plus ipilimumab. The clonotype originates from a human donor with non-small cell lung cancer that progressed on radiotherapy plus ipilimumab. DNA for the CDR3: TGTGCCAGCAGCCCCAGGACAGGGCGTGACACCGGGGAGCTGTTTTTT. It specifies CASSPRTGRDTGELFF.